This TCR beta chain was captured by sequencing in a study of blood T cells in healthy people across ages. Germline V gene lookup returns CDR1 MGHRA and CDR2 YSYEKL. Trimming took off 3 bases at V and 1 base at J, with 12 bases between the two ends. The CDR3 consists of 15 residues. Primers used in a second PCR of about 7 to 12 cycles were a sample-barcoded 5' primer and a J-beta primer mix. TCRdb recomputed calls from the 5' RACE reads with MiXCR, one row per CDR3 protein. Among about 640,000 distinct CDR3 sequences listed, roughly 53% were seen once. The source material was blood. V gene TRBV4-1 combines with J gene TRBJ1-1; D is undetermined. The clonotype comes from a man in his sixties in good health. CDR3 region: CASSQGHGENTEAFF. For the CDR3, the DNA is TGCGCCAGCAGCCAGGGCCACGGAGAGAACACTGAAGCTTTCTTT.